A single sample gave rise to the 17 T cell receptor beta chains below, sequenced in a study of T cells after somatic rescue of genetic block. Assay used: immunoSEQ multiplex PCR; TCRdb lists only in-frame clones, some missing. The sample has approximately 110,000 clones, just over 90% seen once; the top ten hold about 1.5%. Sequences were obtained from peripheral blood mononuclear cells (PBMCs). The receptors derive from a woman younger than 35.

The chain joins TRBV19 to TRBJ2-7, with 7 nucleotides matching TRBD2. The ends lost 1 base at V and 6 bases at J; junction bases unmatched: 9. From germline, CDR1 is LNHDA and CDR2 SQIVND (reference sequence). This CDR3 spans 15 amino acids. The CDR3: CASSIVGDYHSEQYF. CDR3 coding DNA: TGTGCCAGTAGTATAGTAGGGGACTACCATTCCGAGCAGTACTTC.

The V and J genes are TRBV2 and TRBJ2-2; 7 bases map to TRBD1. Trimming cost V 4 bases and J 1 base; bases outside gene matches: 0. Germline lookup yields CDR1 SNHLY and CDR2 FYNNEI. The CDR3 has 14 amino acids. For the CDR3, the DNA is TGTGCCAGCAGTGGACAGGGGAACACCGGGGAGCTGTTTTTT. This sequence encodes CASSGQGNTGELFF.

The chain employs TRBV11-3 and TRBJ1-1; D is unresolved. Trimming pared 6 bases from V and 5 bases from J, leaving 19 bases between. The germline V gene has CDR1 SGHNT and CDR2 YENEEA. This CDR3 contains 15 residues. CDR3 in DNA: TGTGCCAGCAGTCCCACCAGAAGGGTTTTGACTGAAGCTTTCTTT. It specifies CASSPTRRVLTEAFF.

This clone appeared a single time. V usage is TRBV5-4 and J usage is TRBJ2-1; TRBD1 might be the D (7 bases). This CDR3 is built from 15 residues. Trimming stripped 5 bases from V and 10 bases from J, with 22 bases between. Germline V gene sequence: CDR1 SGHNT, CDR2 YYREEE (reference sequence). CDR3 protein: CASSWGSRGAGEQFF. The CDR3 bases are TGTGCCAGCAGTTGGGGGAGCAGGGGGGCCGGCGAGCAGTTCTTC. Supplemented by reference TRBV5-4 and TRBJ2-1, the full variable domain reads ETGVTQSPTHLIKTRGQQVTLRCSSQSGHNTVSWYQQALGQGPQFIFQYYREEENGRGNFPPRFSGLQFPNYSSELNVNALELDDSALYLCASSWGSRGAGEQFFGPGTRLTVL.

This sequence joins TRBV7-9 and TRBJ2-3; D remains unclear. CDR1 and CDR2 from the germline V gene are SEHNR and FQNEAQ (reference sequence). There are 16 residues in the CDR3. Trimming pared 1 base from V and 4 bases from J, leaving 15 bases between. The CDR3: CASSLGDYTDADTQYF. The CDR3 bases are TGTGCCAGCAGCTTAGGAGATTACACCGACGCAGATACGCAGTATTTT.

The chain has TRBV6-4 and TRBJ2-2, with 7 bases lining up with TRBD2. After removal of 2 bases from V and 4 bases from J, the junction contained 4 bases not matched to a gene. The length of the CDR3 is 15 residues. Germline V gene lookup returns CDR1 MRHNA and CDR2 SNTAGT. This CDR3 is CASSDGAGITGELFF. The CDR3 coding sequence is TGTGCCAGCAGTGACGGAGCGGGGATCACCGGGGAGCTGTTTTTT.

The rearrangement joins TRBV5-1 to TRBJ2-7; D tentatively fits TRBD1 or TRBD2 (5 bases each). Germline lookup yields CDR1 SGHRS and CDR2 YFSETQ. The CDR3 has 12 residues. Trimming stripped 4 bases from V and 5 bases from J, with 10 bases between. This CDR3 reads CASSPGGHEQYF. The CDR3 bases are TGCGCCAGCAGCCCTGGGGGACACGAGCAGTACTTC.

The chain carries TRBV23-1 and TRBJ1-4, with TRBD1 matching 9 bases. TRBV23-1 belongs to the ORF category, with a function that is uncertain. The CDR3 has 14 amino acids. J lost 7 bases, V lost 3 bases, and 3 bases had no gene match. CDR3 nucleotides: TGCGCCAGCAGTCACCACAGGGGGCTTGAAAAACTGTTTTTT. It translates to CASSHHRGLEKLFF.

The chain joins TRBV6-5 to TRBJ2-7; D might be TRBD1 or TRBD2, each matching 5 bases. Germline assignment: CDR1 MNHEY and CDR2 SVGAGI. CDR3 length: 16 residues. V lost 0 bases and J lost 3, with 15 bases in between. CDR3 in DNA: TGTGCCAGCAGTTACTCAGTAGGGACGGACGACTACGAGCAGTACTTC. Residues: CASSYSVGTDDYEQYF.

The V call is TRBV5-1, the J call TRBJ2-3; 7 bases line up with TRBD1. Germline values: CDR1 SGHRS, CDR2 YFSETQ. The CDR3 sequence is 14 residues long. V dropped 4 bases and J dropped 1; count of bases not matched to a gene: 3. CDR3 sequence (DNA): TGCGCCAGCAGCCCCGGACAGGGCACAGATACGCAGTATTTT. It translates to CASSPGQGTDTQYF.

The chain is built from TRBV2 and TRBJ2-5, with unresolved D. Trimming removed 6 bases at V and 5 bases at J, with 13 bases between. Germline V gene lookup returns CDR1 SNHLY and CDR2 FYNNEI. The CDR3 totals 13 residues. This CDR3 is CASRSLPGETQYF. The CDR3, as DNA: TGTGCCAGCAGATCTCTTCCTGGGGAGACCCAGTACTTC.

The V gene is TRBV4-1, the J gene TRBJ2-3; D unclear. Deletions cut 0 bases from V and 0 bases from J, with 7 bases between. Germline CDR1 reads MGHRA; CDR2 reads YSYEKL. This CDR3 has 15 residues. CDR3 nucleotides: TGCGCCAGCAGCCAAGAATCTACTAGCACAGATACGCAGTATTTT. Its protein product is CASSQESTSTDTQYF.

The V and J genes are TRBV28 and TRBJ2-5; 10 bases are shared with TRBD2. The trim removed 2 bases at V and 5 bases at J, leaving 2 bases unmatched. The CDR3 extends over 14 amino acids. Per germline, CDR1 MDHEN and CDR2 SYDVKM. The CDR3 region has the DNA TGTGCCAGCAGTTTACTAGCGGGGGTGGAGACCCAGTACTTC. This gives the protein CASSLLAGVETQYF.

The table lists this clone with a few counts. The CDR3 nucleotides are TGTGCCAGCAGCTTTTCGGGGGGACCGAACACTGAAGCTTTCTTT. Translating it yields CASSFSGGPNTEAFF. The chain uses TRBV5-4 and TRBJ1-1; D is possibly TRBD1 (5 bases). Germline CDR1 SGHNT, CDR2 YYREEE (reference sequence). V was trimmed by 2 bases and J by 1 base, leaving 12 bases between them. The CDR3 consists of 15 residues. Using reference TRBV5-4 and TRBJ1-1 for the parts outside the CDR3, the full variable domain is ETGVTQSPTHLIKTRGQQVTLRCSSQSGHNTVSWYQQALGQGPQFIFQYYREEENGRGNFPPRFSGLQFPNYSSELNVNALELDDSALYLCASSFSGGPNTEAFFGQGTRLTVV.

The chain is built from TRBV18 and TRBJ1-3; no clear D. V was clipped by 4 bases and J by 1 base, with 11 bases between them. The CDR3 length is 15 residues. Germline-derived CDR1 and CDR2 are KGHSH and LQKENI. The CDR3 region has the DNA TGTGCCAGCTCACTTACCCCAGGTTCTGGAAACACCATATATTTT. It yields the protein CASSLTPGSGNTIYF. Filled out from reference TRBV18 and TRBJ1-3, the complete variable domain reads NAGVMQNPRHLVRRRGQEARLRCSPMKGHSHVYWYRQLPEEGLKFMVYLQKENIIDESGMPKERFSAEFPKEGPSILRIQQVVRGDSAAYFCASSLTPGSGNTIYFGEGSWLTVV.

The V gene is TRBV7-3, the J gene TRBJ1-6; no firm D call. The V and J ends lost 5 bases and 7 bases respectively, with 9 bases between them. Looked up from germline, CDR1 is SGHTA and CDR2 is FQGTGA. This CDR3 has 13 residues. CDR3 sequence (DNA): TGTGCCAGCAGCCTAGATAGCAATTCACCCCTCCACTTT. Translating gives CASSLDSNSPLHF.

The chain links TRBV12-5 to TRBJ1-5; the D is unclear. CDR1 and CDR2 from the germline V gene are LGHNT and FRNRAP. Trimming removed 1 base from V and 6 bases from J, with 13 bases in between. The CDR3 runs to 15 residues. The CDR3 DNA reads TGTGCTAGTGGTTTGGCTGGGGAGCTGGGTCAGCCCCAGCATTTT. Translation gives CASGLAGELGQPQHF. Variable domain in full (rest from reference TRBV12-5 and TRBJ1-5): DARVTQTPRHKVTEMGQEVTMRCQPILGHNTVFWYRQTMMQGLELLAYFRNRAPLDDSGMPKDRFSAEMPDATLATLKIQPSEPRDSAVYFCASGLAGELGQPQHFGDGTRLSIL.